These T cell receptor beta chains were read from a single sample in a study of tumor-infiltrating lymphocytes in primary liver carcinoma. One entry per CDR3 protein, called by TCRdb with MiXCR from the multiplex PCR reads. The sample contains about 310,000 distinct CDR3 sequences, roughly two thirds of which appear only once. Material for sequencing was peripheral blood. These receptors all come from a man aged 35 to 55 with primary liver carcinoma and hepatitis B virus infection. CDR3s include the opening cysteine and the closing phenylalanine or tryptophan. D genes are given only for firm matches. Part of the rows lack a size; the others show once, few, many or a class for expanded clones.

V gene,J gene,CDR3 length,clone size,D gene,CDR3 DNA,CDR3 protein
TRBV29-1,TRBJ2-7,12,-,-,-,CSVAPGANGQYF
TRBV10-3,TRBJ2-4,14,-,TRBD2,TGTGCCATCAATGAACCAGCGGGAGCGGCCATTCAGTACTTC,CAINEPAGAAIQYF
TRBV7-9,TRBJ1-1,13,-,-,TGTGCCAGCAGCCCACCCGTTCTTCTAGGAGCTTTCTTT,CASSPPVLLGAFF
TRBV11-2,TRBJ2-5,12,-,-,TGTGCCAGCAGCCCAAATGAAGTGACCGAGTACTTC,CASSPNEVTEYF
TRBV5-8,TRBJ1-2,15,few,-,TGTGCCAGCAGCTTGGTTCCGGTGGGGAACTATGGCTACACCTTC,CASSLVPVGNYGYTF
TRBV6-5,TRBJ2-7,16,-,TRBD1,TGTGCCAGCAGTGGGATAAGGGACAGAGTCTTAAACGAGCAGTACTTC,CASSGIRDRVLNEQYF
TRBV21-1,TRBJ1-2,14,-,-,TGTGCCAGCAGCAAAGAGCGGGGATGGTATGGCTACATCTTC,CASSKERGWYGYIF
TRBV11-2,TRBJ2-5,15,-,-,TGTGCCAGCAGCTTAGCAACAGGAAACCAAGAGACCCAGTACTTC,CASSLATGNQETQYF
TRBV12-3/TRBV12-4,TRBJ1-3,13,once,-,TGTGCCAGCAGTCCAGGGTCTGGAAACATCATATATTTT,CASSPGSGNIIYF
TRBV28,TRBJ1-4,14,-,-,TGTGCCAGCATGGTTGGAGGGACTAATGAAAAACTGTTTTTT,CASMVGGTNEKLFF
TRBV28,TRBJ2-3,12,-,TRBD2,TGTGCCAGTAGAACTAGCGGCAATACGCAGTATTTT,CASRTSGNTQYF
TRBV6-5,TRBJ1-1,12,many,-,TGTGCCAGCAGTTCCGAGAACACTGAAGCTTTCTTT,CASSSENTEAFF
TRBV6-5,TRBJ2-6,17,-,TRBD1,TGTGCCAGCACTTCTACAGGGGCGTTCCCTGGGGCCAATGTCCTGACTTTC,CASTSTGAFPGANVLTF
TRBV10-3,TRBJ1-1,15,-,TRBD1,TGTGCCATCAGAGTCCGACAGGGATCGGCGACTGAAGCTTTCTTT,CAIRVRQGSATEAFF
TRBV11-3,TRBJ1-6,13,-,-,TGTACCAGCAGATTCGAGGGTAATTCACCCCTCCACTTT,CTSRFEGNSPLHF
TRBV4-2,TRBJ1-1,16,-,-,TGTGCCAGCAGCCAAGATGACGGGGGCATGAACACTGAAGCTTTCTTT,CASSQDDGGMNTEAFF
TRBV12-3/TRBV12-4,TRBJ2-5,12,-,-,TGTGCCAGCAGTTTAGACGGAGAGACCCAGTGCTTC,CASSLDGETQCF
TRBV18,TRBJ2-3,16,-,-,TGTGCCAGCTCACCCCCGGGACGATCTAGCACAGATACGCAGTATTTT,CASSPPGRSSTDTQYF
TRBV6-6,TRBJ2-1,13,many,-,TGTGCCAGCAGTCTCAGCGGTTACAATGAGCAGTTCTTC,CASSLSGYNEQFF
TRBV12-3/TRBV12-4,TRBJ1-1,15,-,TRBD1,TGTGTCAGCAACGCTCCGACAGGGATGAACACTGAAGCTTTCTTT,CVSNAPTGMNTEAFF
TRBV24-1,TRBJ2-1,12,few,TRBD1,TGTGCCACCGGGGGGACAGGGAATGAGCAGTTCTTC,CATGGTGNEQFF
TRBV4-3,TRBJ2-1,15,many,-,TGCGCCAGCAGCCAAGATGCGGGATCCTCTAATGAGCAGTTCTTC,CASSQDAGSSNEQFF
TRBV30,TRBJ2-1,13,-,TRBD1,TGTGCCTGGAGTCCGGGACAGGGGCATGAGCAGTTCTTC,CAWSPGQGHEQFF
TRBV6-6,TRBJ1-2,14,-,TRBD1,TGTGCCAGTAGCTCCGGGACAGGGACCTGTGGCTACACCTTC,CASSSGTGTCGYTF
TRBV28,TRBJ1-6,12,-,-,TGTGTCAGCAGTCGGGGAATTTCACCCCTCCACTTT,CVSSRGISPLHF
TRBV7-3,TRBJ2-7,14,-,-,TGTGCCAGCAGCTTATGGAGAGGGCCTTACGAGCAGTACTTC,CASSLWRGPYEQYF
TRBV5-1,TRBJ1-1,15,-,-,TGCGCCAGCAGCTTGGAGGCAACCAGGGGCACTGAAGCTTTCTTT,CASSLEATRGTEAFF
TRBV6-5,TRBJ2-1,15,-,-,TGTGCCAGCAGGCCCACTCCTCCGGGACTCTTAGTTTGGTACTTC,CASRPTPPGLLVWYF
TRBV28,TRBJ2-5,15,-,TRBD2,TGTGCCAGCAGCCCCCCAGCGGAGCGGGGAGAGACCCAGTACTTC,CASSPPAERGETQYF
TRBV28,TRBJ2-5,14,-,TRBD1,TGTGCCAGCAGATCACAGGGGGCTGGGGAGACCCAGTACTTC,CASRSQGAGETQYF
TRBV29-1,TRBJ2-5,13,many,-,TGCAGCGTTGAAGATCGCGCGGAAGAGACCCAGTACTTC,CSVEDRAEETQYF
TRBV6-1,TRBJ2-3,16,-,TRBD2,TGTGCCAGCAATGAAACTATGACTTGGATAGCGGGAGGAGTTAATTTT,CASNETMTWIAGGVNF
TRBV6-5,TRBJ2-7,15,many,-,TGTGCCAGCAGTTACTCGGGTGGTGGAACCTACGAGCAGTACTTC,CASSYSGGGTYEQYF
TRBV12-3/TRBV12-4,TRBJ2-1,16,-,TRBD2,TGTGCCAGCAGAAGACAGCGGGAGGGCCTTGGGAATGAGCAGTTCTTC,CASRRQREGLGNEQFF
TRBV4-2,TRBJ2-3,16,many,-,TGTGCCAGCAGCCAAGTACCCGGGAGCGACACAGATACGCAGTATTTT,CASSQVPGSDTDTQYF
TRBV30,TRBJ1-6,11,-,-,TGTGCCTGGAAAACTGATATGACCCTCCACTTT,CAWKTDMTLHF
TRBV5-5,TRBJ2-3,13,few,-,TGTGCCAGCAGCCTGACAGTCACAGATACGCAGTATTTT,CASSLTVTDTQYF
TRBV29-1,TRBJ1-2,12,-,-,TGCAGCCTTGAGGACCAAAACTATGGCTACACCTTC,CSLEDQNYGYTF